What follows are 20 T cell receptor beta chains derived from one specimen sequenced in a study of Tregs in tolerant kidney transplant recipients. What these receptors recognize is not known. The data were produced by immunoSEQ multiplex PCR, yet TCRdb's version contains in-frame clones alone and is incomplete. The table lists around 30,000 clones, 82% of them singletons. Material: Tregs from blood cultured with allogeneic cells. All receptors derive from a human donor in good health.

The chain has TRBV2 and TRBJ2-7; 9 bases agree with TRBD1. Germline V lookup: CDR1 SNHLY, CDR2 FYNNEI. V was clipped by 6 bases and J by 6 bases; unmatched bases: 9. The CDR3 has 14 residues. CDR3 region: CASSSQGAHFEQYF. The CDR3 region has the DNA TGTGCCAGCAGCTCACAGGGGGCCCATTTCGAGCAGTACTTC.

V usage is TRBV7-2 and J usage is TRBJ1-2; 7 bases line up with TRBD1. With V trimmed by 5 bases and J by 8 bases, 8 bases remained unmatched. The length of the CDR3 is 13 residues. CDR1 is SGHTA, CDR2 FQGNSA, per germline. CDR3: CASSRGQEEGYTF. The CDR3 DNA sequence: TGTGCCAGCAGCCGCGGACAGGAAGAGGGCTACACCTTC.

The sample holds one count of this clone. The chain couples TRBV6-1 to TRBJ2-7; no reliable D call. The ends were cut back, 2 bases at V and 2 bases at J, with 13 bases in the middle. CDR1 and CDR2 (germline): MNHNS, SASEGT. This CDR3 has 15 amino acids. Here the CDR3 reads CASSEIGPQTYEQYF. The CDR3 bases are TGTGCCAGCAGTGAAATAGGCCCTCAAACCTACGAGCAGTACTTC.

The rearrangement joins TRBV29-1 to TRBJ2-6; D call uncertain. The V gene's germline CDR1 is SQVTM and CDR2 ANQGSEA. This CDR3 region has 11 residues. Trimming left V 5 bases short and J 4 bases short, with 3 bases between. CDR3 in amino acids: CSVLGANVLTF. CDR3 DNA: TGCAGCGTTCTGGGGGCCAACGTCCTGACTTTC.

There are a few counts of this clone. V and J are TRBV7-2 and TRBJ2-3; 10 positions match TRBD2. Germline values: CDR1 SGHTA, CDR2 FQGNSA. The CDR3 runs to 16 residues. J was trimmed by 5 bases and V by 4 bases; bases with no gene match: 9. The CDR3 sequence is CASSSRAGGLLDTQYF. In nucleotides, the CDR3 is TGTGCCAGCAGCTCTCGAGCGGGAGGGCTGCTAGATACGCAGTATTTT.

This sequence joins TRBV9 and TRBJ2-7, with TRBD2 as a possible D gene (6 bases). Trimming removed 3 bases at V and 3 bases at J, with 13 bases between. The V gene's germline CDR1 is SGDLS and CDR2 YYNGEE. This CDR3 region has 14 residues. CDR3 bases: TGTGCCAGCAGCGCATCGCCGGGGGACTACGAGCAGTACTTC. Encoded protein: CASSASPGDYEQYF.

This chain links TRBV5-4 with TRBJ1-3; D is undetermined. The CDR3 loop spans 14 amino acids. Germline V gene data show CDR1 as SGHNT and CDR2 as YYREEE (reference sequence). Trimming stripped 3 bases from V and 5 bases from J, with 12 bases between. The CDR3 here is CASSSDTRRNTIYF. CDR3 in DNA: TGTGCCAGCAGCTCTGACACAAGGAGAAACACCATATATTTT.

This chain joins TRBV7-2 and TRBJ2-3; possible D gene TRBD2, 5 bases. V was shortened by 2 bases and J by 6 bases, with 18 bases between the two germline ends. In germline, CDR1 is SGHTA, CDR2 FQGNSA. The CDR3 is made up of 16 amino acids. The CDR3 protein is CASSLRGSGSFDTQYF. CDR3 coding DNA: TGTGCCAGCAGCTTAAGAGGATCGGGGTCCTTTGATACGCAGTATTTT.

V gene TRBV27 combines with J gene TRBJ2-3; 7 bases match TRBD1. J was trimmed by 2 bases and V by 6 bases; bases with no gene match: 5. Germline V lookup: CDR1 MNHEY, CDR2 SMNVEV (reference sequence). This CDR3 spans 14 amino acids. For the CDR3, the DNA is TGTGCCAGCAGGATGGACAGGCACACAGATACGCAGTATTTT. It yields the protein CASRMDRHTDTQYF.

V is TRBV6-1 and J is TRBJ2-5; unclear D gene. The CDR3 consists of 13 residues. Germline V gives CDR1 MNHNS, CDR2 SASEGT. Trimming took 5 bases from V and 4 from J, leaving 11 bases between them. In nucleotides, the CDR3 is TGTGCCAGCAGTAGACAATTAGGAGAGACCCAGTACTTC. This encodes CASSRQLGETQYF.

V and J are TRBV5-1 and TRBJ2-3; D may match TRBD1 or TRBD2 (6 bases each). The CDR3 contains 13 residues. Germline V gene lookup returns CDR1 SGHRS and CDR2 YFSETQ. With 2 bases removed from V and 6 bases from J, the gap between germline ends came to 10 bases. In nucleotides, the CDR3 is TGCGCCAGCAGCTTAGGGGGGCAGGATACGCAGTATTTT. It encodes CASSLGGQDTQYF.

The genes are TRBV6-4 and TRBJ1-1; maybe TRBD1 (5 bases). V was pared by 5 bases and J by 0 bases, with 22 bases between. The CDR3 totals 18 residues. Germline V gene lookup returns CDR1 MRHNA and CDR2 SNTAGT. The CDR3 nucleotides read TGTGCCAGCAGTTACCCGCTTTTGGGGCTCGGACTGAACACTGAAGCTTTCTTT. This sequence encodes CASSYPLLGLGLNTEAFF.

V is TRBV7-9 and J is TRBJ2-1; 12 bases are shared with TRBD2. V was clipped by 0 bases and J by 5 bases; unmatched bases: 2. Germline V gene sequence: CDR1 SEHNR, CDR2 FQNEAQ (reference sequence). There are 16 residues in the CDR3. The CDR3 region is CASSLAGLAGHNEQFF. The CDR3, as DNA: TGTGCCAGCAGCTTAGCTGGACTAGCGGGACACAATGAGCAGTTCTTC. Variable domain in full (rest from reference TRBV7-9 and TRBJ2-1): DTGVSQNPRHKITKRGQNVTFRCDPISEHNRLYWYRQTLGQGPEFLTYFQNEAQLEKSRLLSDRFSAERPKGSFSTLEIQRTEQGDSAMYLCASSLAGLAGHNEQFFGPGTRLTVL.

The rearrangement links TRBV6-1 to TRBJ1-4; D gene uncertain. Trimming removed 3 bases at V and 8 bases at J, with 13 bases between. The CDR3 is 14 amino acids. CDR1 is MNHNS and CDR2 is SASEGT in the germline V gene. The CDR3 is CASSDAGGWEKLFF. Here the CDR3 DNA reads TGTGCCAGCAGTGATGCGGGCGGTTGGGAAAAACTGTTTTTT.

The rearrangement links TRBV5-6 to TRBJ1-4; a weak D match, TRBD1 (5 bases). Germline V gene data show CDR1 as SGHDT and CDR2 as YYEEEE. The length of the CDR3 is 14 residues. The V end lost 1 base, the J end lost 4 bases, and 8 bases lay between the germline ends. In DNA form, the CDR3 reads TGTGCCAGCAGCTTGAGGGGCGGTAATGAAAAACTGTTTTTT. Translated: CASSLRGGNEKLFF.

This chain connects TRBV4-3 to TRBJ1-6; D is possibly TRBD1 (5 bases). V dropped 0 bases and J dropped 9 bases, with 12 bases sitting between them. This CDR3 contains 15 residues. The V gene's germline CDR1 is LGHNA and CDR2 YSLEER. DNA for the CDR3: TGCGCCAGCAGCCAAGAGGCTTCGGGGCCTTCACCCCTCCACTTT. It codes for CASSQEASGPSPLHF.

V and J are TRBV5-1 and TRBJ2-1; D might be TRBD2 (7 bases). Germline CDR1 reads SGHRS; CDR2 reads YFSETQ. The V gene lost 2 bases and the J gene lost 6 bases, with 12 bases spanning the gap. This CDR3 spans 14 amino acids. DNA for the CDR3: TGCGCCAGCAGCTTACAGGGAGGGCGCAATGAGCAGTTCTTC. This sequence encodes CASSLQGGRNEQFF. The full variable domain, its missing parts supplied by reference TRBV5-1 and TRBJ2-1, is KAGVTQTPRYLIKTRGQQVTLSCSPISGHRSVSWYQQTPGQGLQFLFEYFSETQRNKGNFPGRFSGRQFSNSRSEMNVSTLELGDSALYLCASSLQGGRNEQFFGPGTRLTVL.

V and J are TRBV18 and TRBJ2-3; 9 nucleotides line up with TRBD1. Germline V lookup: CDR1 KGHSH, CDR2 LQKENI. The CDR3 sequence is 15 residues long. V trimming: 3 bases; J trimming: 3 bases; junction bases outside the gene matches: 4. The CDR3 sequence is CASSPQQGATDTQYF. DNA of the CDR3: TGTGCCAGCTCACCTCAACAGGGGGCGACAGATACGCAGTATTTT.

CDR3 DNA: TGTGCCAGCAGTGGGGGCCTAGCGGTCATACCGGTAGATACGCAGTATTTT. Translating gives CASSGGLAVIPVDTQYF. This chain joins TRBV7-2 and TRBJ2-3; maybe TRBD2 (7 bases). CDR1 is SGHTA, CDR2 FQGNSA, per germline. V was shortened by 6 bases and J by 5 bases, with 24 bases between the two germline ends. The CDR3 is 17 amino acids.

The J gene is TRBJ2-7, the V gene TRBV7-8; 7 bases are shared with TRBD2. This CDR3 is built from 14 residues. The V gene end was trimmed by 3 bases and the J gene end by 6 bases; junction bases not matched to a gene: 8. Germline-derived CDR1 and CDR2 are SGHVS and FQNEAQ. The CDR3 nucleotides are TGTGCCAGCAGCTTGCTGCGGGAGAGGTCCGAGCAGTACTTC. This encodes CASSLLRERSEQYF. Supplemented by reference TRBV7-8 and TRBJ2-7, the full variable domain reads GAGVSQSPRYKVAKRGQDVALRCDPISGHVSLFWYQQALGQGPEFLTYFQNEAQLDKSGLPSDRFFAERPEGSVSTLKIQRTQQEDSAVYLCASSLLRERSEQYFGPGTRLTVT.